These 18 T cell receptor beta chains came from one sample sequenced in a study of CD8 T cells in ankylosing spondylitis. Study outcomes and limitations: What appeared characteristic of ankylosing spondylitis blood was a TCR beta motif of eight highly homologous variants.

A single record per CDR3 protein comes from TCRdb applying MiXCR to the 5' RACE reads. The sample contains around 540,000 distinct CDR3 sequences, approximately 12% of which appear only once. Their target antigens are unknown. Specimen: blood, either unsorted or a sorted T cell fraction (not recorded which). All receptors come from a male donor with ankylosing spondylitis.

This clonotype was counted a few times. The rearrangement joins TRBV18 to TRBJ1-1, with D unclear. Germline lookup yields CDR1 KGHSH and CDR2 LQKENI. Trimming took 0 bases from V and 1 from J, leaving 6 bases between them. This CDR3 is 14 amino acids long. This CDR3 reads CASSPPGKNTEAFF. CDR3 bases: TGTGCCAGCTCACCACCCGGGAAGAACACTGAAGCTTTCTTT.

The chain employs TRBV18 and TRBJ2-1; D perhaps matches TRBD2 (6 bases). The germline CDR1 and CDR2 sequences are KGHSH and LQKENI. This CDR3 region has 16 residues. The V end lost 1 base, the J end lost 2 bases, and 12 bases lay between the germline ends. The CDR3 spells CASSPQGLPPYNEQFF. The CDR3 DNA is TGTGCCAGCTCACCACAGGGACTTCCTCCCTACAATGAGCAGTTCTTC.

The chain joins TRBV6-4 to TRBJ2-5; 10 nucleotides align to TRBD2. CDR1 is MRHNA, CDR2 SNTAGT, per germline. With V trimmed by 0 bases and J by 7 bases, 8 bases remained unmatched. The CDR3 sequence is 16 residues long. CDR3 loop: CASSDSELAGCGTQYF. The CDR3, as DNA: TGTGCCAGCAGTGACTCGGAACTAGCGGGATGTGGGACCCAGTACTTC.

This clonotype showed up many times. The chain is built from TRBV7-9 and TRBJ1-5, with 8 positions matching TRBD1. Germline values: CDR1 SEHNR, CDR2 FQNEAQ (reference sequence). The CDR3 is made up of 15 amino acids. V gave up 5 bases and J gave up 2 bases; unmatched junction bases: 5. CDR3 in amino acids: CASSQQGAGNQPQHF. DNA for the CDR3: TGTGCCAGCAGCCAGCAGGGGGCTGGCAATCAGCCCCAGCATTTT.

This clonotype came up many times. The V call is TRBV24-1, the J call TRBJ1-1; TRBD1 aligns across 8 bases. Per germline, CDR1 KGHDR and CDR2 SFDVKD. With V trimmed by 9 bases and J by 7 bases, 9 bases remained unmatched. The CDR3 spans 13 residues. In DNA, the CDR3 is TGTGCCACCCAGGGACAGGCGTCCCTTGAAGCTTTCTTT. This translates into CATQGQASLEAFF.

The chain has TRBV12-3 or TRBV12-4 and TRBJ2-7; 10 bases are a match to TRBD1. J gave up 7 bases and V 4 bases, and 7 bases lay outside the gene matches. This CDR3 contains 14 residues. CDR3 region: CASSSGQGKWEQYF. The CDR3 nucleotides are TGTGCCAGCAGTTCGGGACAGGGGAAGTGGGAGCAGTACTTC.

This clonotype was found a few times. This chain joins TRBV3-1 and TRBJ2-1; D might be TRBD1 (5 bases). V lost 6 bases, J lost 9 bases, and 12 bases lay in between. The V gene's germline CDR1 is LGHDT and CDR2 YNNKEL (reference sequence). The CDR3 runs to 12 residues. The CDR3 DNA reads TGTGCCAGCAGGCTCCAGGGTGGTGAGCAGTTCTTC. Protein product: CASRLQGGEQFF.

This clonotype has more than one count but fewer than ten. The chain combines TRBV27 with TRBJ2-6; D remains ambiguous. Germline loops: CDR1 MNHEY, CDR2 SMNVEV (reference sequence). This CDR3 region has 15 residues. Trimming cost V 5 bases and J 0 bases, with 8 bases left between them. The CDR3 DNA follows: TGTGCCAGCAGTACAGTAAGCTCTGGGGCCAACGTCCTGACTTTC. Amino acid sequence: CASSTVSSGANVLTF.

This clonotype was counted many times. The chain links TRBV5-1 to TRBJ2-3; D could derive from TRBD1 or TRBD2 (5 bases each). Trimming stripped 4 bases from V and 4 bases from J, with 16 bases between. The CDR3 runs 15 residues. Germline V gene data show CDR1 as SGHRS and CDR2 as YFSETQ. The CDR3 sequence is CASSRRDQNPDTQYF. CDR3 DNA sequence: TGCGCCAGCAGCCGCCGGGACCAGAATCCAGATACGCAGTATTTT.

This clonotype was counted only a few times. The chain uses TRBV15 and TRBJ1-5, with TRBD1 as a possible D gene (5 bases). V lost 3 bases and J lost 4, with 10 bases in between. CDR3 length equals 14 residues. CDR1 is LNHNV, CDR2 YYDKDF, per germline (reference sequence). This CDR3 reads CATSRPGGNQPQHF. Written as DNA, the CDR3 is TGTGCCACCAGCAGGCCGGGGGGGAATCAGCCCCAGCATTTT.

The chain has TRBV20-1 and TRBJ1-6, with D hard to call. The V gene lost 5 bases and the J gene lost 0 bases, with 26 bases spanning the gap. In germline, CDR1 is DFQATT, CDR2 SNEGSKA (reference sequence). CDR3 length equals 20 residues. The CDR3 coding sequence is TGCAGTGCTCCTCTGATCCCACGGGGTCCTGTCAGCTCCTATAATTCACCCCTCCACTTT. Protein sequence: CSAPLIPRGPVSSYNSPLHF.

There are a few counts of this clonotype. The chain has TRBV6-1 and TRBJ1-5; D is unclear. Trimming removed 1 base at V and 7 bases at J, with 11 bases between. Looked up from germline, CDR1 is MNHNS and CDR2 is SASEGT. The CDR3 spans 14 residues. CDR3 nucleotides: TGTGCCAGCAGTGAAGAAATGGGCCAACAGCCCCAGCATTTT. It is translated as CASSEEMGQQPQHF.

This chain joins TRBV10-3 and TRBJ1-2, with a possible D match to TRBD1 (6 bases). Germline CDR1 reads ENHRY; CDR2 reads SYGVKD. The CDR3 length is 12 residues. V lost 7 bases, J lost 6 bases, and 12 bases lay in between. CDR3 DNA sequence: TGTGCCATCACGGGGGCGAAGGATGGCTACACCTTC. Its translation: CAITGAKDGYTF.

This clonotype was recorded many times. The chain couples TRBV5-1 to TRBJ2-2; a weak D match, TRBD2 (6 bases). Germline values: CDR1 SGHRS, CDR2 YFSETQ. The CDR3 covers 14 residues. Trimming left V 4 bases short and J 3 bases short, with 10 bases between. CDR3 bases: TGCGCCAGCAGCCCGCCGGGGGACACCGGGGAGCTGTTTTTT. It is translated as CASSPPGDTGELFF.

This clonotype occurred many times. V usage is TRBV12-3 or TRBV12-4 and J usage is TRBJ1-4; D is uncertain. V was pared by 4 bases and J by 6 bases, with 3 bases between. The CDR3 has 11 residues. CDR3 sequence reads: CASSSYEKLFF. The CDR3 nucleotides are TGTGCCAGCAGTTCGTATGAAAAACTGTTTTTT.

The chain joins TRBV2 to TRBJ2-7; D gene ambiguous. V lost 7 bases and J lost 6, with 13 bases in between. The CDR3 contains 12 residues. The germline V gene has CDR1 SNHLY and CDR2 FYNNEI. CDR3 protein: CASTRWVTEQYV. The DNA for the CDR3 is TGTGCCAGCACCCGCTGGGTTACCGAGCAGTACGTC.

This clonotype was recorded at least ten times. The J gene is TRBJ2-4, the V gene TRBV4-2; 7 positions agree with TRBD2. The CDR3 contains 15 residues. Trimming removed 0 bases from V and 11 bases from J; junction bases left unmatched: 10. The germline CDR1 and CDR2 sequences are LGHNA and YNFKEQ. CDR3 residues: CASSQDHLAESVQYF. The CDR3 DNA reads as TGTGCCAGCAGCCAAGATCACCTAGCGGAATCCGTTCAGTACTTC.

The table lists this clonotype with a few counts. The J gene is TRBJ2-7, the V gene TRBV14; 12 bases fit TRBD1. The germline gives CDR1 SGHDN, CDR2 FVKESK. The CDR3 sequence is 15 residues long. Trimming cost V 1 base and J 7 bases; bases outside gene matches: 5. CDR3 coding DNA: TGTGCCAGCAGCCAAGGGGGACAGGGGGCGTGGGAGCAGTACGTC. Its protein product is CASSQGGQGAWEQYV.